The rows below give T cell receptor beta chains drawn from one sample of a study of blood T cell repertoires in COVID-19. The table came from immunoSEQ multiplex PCR; TCRdb's copy has only in-frame clones and leaves some out. The sample includes roughly 100,000 clones, 76% of them seen just once. Sequenced sample: peripheral blood. These receptors all come from an elderly man with COVID-19, enrolled during active disease. Both conserved end residues are part of each CDR3. A D gene is named only where the DNA matches it firmly.

V,J,D,CDR3
TRBV18,TRBJ1-2,NA,CASSPPANANYGYTF
TRBV5-1,TRBJ1-3,NA,CASSFAGVSGNTIYF
TRBV7-8,TRBJ1-2,NA,CASSSTGGDYGYTF
TRBV3-1/TRBV3-2,TRBJ2-5,NA,CASSQANQETQYF
TRBV6-5,TRBJ2-1,NA,CASSFLSYNEQFF
TRBV5-1,TRBJ1-5,NA,CASSLAGVLNQPQHF
TRBV9,TRBJ2-1,TRBD2,CASSVFRGSSYNEQFF
TRBV11-2,TRBJ1-1,NA,CASRRHPLASNTEAFF
TRBV9,TRBJ2-1,NA,CASSVAPGIGNEQFF
TRBV7-3,TRBJ2-1,NA,CASSSTGTHNEQFF
TRBV7-3,TRBJ2-5,TRBD1,CASSMGQGETQYF
TRBV11-2,TRBJ1-1,NA,CASSLGAGRMNTEAFF
TRBV19,TRBJ2-7,NA,CASSITGSYEQYF
TRBV30,TRBJ1-2,TRBD1,CAWMYGTGNGYTF
TRBV7-2,TRBJ2-1,TRBD2,CASSPHPSGRVKYNEQFF
TRBV3-1/TRBV3-2,TRBJ2-1,NA,CASSGNDNEQFF
TRBV6-5,TRBJ2-7,TRBD2,CASSYRLAGEYEQYF
TRBV4-1,TRBJ2-1,NA,CASSYSREDQGNEQFF
TRBV9,TRBJ2-5,NA,CASSPMGGQETQYF
TRBV19,TRBJ2-7,TRBD2,CASSTPTSGRTFTYEQYF
TRBV11-2,TRBJ1-2,NA,CASSSGGGYTF
TRBV9,TRBJ2-1,TRBD2,CASSPRRSGDNEQFF
TRBV27,TRBJ2-7,NA,CATGRDSWGYEQYF
TRBV2,TRBJ1-5,NA,CASSSDRTTNQPQHF
TRBV7-7,TRBJ2-7,TRBD2,CASSYSGGTSGRSDYEQYF
TRBV11-3,TRBJ1-1,TRBD1,CASSPDRGLETEAFF
TRBV6-5,TRBJ2-1,TRBD1,CASSYSSDRGRDEQFF
TRBV27,TRBJ2-1,TRBD1,CASSLLTGTGASNEQFF
TRBV14,TRBJ1-1,NA,CASSQGQGTEAFF
TRBV19,TRBJ2-7,NA,CASSLGHNIYEQYF
TRBV19,TRBJ1-4,TRBD1,CASSLTGGDEKLFF
TRBV3-1/TRBV3-2,TRBJ2-1,NA,CASGLGPRAEGQFF
TRBV30,TRBJ1-5,TRBD1,CAWRGQGNQPQHF
TRBV28,TRBJ1-2,NA,CATNPGEGYTF
TRBV7-9,TRBJ1-1,NA,CASSPPPRANTEAFF
TRBV7-3,TRBJ2-7,TRBD1,CASSVDRGYEQYF
TRBV9,TRBJ2-7,TRBD2,CASSGAGAHEQYF
TRBV7-9,TRBJ2-7,TRBD2,CASSGAAWGGLAPYEQYF
TRBV29-1,TRBJ1-1,NA,CSVTRSNTEAFF
TRBV13,TRBJ1-4,NA,CASSSPGYEKLFF
TRBV30,TRBJ1-5,NA,CAWSVSGYYSNQPQHF
TRBV2,TRBJ1-4,TRBD1,CASSPLTGGNEKLFF
TRBV18,TRBJ1-6,TRBD1,CASSDQQGSSYNSPLHF
TRBV4-3,TRBJ2-7,TRBD1,CASSQGKAGQGRYEQYF
TRBV4-1,TRBJ1-6,NA,CASSQPSGHGETSPLHF
TRBV15,TRBJ1-5,TRBD1,CATSRGAGTENQPQHF
TRBV2,TRBJ2-7,NA,CASSEGSGSRREQYF
TRBV25-1,TRBJ1-5,NA,CASSKQGPNQPQHF
TRBV2,TRBJ2-1,TRBD1,CASTERTGGLNEQFF
TRBV29-1,TRBJ2-2,TRBD2,CSVEGLAGLNTGELFF
TRBV6-5,TRBJ2-7,NA,CASSYPWTAISYEQYF
TRBV7-9,TRBJ2-3,NA,CASSLGGLYGTDTQYF
TRBV5-4,TRBJ1-2,TRBD1,CASSLSQGAGYTF
TRBV10-3,TRBJ2-2,TRBD2,CAISEEVAGKGELFF
TRBV9,TRBJ2-1,NA,CASRRDNEQFF
TRBV30,TRBJ1-6,TRBD1,CAWGQESSYNSPLHF